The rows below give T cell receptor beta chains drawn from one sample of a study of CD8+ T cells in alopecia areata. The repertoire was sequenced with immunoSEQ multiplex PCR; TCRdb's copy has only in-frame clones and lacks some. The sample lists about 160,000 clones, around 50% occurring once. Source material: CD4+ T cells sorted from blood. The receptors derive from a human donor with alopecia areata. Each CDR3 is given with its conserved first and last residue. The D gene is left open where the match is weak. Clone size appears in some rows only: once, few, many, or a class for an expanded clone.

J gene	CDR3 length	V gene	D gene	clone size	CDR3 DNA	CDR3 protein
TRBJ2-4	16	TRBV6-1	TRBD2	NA	TGTGCCAGCAGTGAATTGTGGCTAGCGGGCAAAAACATTCAGTACTTC	CASSELWLAGKNIQYF
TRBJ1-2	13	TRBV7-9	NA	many	TGTGCCAGCAGCTGGGCCGGCGCCTATGGCTACACCTTC	CASSWAGAYGYTF
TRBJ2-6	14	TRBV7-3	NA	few	TGTGCCAGCAGCCAAAGCTCTGGGGCCAACGTCCTGACTTTC	CASSQSSGANVLTF
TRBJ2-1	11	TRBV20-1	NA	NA	TGCAGTGCTAGATCTGACAATGAGCAGTTCTTC	CSARSDNEQFF
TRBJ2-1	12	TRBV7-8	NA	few	TGTGCCAGCAGTGACATCTACAATGAGCAGTTCTTC	CASSDIYNEQFF
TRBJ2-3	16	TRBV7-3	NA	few	TGTGCCAGCAGCTTAAATGCCCCCCGGAACGGAGATACGCAGTATTTT	CASSLNAPRNGDTQYF
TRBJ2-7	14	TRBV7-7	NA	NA	TGTGCTAGCAGCTTAGCGCCAGGGGCAGTCGAGCAGTACTTC	CASSLAPGAVEQYF
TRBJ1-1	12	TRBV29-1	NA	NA	TGCAGCGTTGGCAGGGGGAACACTGAAGCTTTCTTT	CSVGRGNTEAFF
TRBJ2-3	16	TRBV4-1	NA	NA	TGCGCCAGCAGCCAATCCGGGACACCCAAGGCAAATACGCAGTATTTT	CASSQSGTPKANTQYF
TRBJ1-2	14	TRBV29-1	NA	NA	TGCAGCGTTGGGTGGCGGGAAACGGCTGTTGGCTACACCTTC	CSVGWRETAVGYTF
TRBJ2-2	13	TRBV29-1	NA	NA	TGCAGCGTTGAAGGGTATCGGACCGGGGAGCTGTTTTTT	CSVEGYRTGELFF
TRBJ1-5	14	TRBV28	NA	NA	TGTGCCAGCAGTTTATGGACAGTTAATCAGCCCCAGCATTTT	CASSLWTVNQPQHF
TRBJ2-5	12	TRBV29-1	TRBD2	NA	TGCAGCGTTGTGGCGGGGGGAGAGACCCAGTACTTC	CSVVAGGETQYF
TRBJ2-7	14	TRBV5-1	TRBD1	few	TGCGCCAGCAGCGGAACCGGGACAGCCTACGAGCAGTACTTC	CASSGTGTAYEQYF
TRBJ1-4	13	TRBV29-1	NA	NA	TGCAGCGCCGAAGGGAGGATTGGTGAAAAACTGTTTTTT	CSAEGRIGEKLFF
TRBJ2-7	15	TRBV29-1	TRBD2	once	TGCAGCGTTGAAGATGGAGCGGGAAATGTCTACGAGCAGTACTTC	CSVEDGAGNVYEQYF
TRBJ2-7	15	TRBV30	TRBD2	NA	TGTGCCTGGAGTCGGTGGGGGGGAAGCTCCTACGAGCAGTACTTC	CAWSRWGGSSYEQYF
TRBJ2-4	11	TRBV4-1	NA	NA	TGCGCCAGCAGCCAAGATACTAGCTTGCACTTC	CASSQDTSLHF
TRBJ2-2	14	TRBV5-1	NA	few	TGCGCCAGCAGCTTGGCTGAGAACACCGGGGAGCTGTTTTTT	CASSLAENTGELFF
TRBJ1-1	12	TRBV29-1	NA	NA	TGCAGCGTTGTGGGTATTGTCACTGAAGCTTTCTTT	CSVVGIVTEAFF
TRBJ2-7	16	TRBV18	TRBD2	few	TGTGCCAGCTCACACGATACTAGCGGTGATTCCTACGAGCAGTACTTC	CASSHDTSGDSYEQYF
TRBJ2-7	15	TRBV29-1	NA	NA	TGCAGCGTCAAGCGATCCGGGACCAACTCCTACGAGCAGTACTTC	CSVKRSGTNSYEQYF
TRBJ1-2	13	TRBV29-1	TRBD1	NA	TGCAGCGTTGAAGGGTCAGGGGGATATGGCTACACCTTC	CSVEGSGGYGYTF
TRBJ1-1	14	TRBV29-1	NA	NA	TGCAGCGTTGCAGAGAACCCCCTGTTCACTGAAGCTTTCTTT	CSVAENPLFTEAFF
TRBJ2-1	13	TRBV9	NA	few	TGTGCCAGCAGCGTAGCCACCTACAATGAGCAGTTCTTC	CASSVATYNEQFF
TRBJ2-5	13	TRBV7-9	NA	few	TGTGCCAGCAGCTTGGGGGGCCAAGAGACCCAGTACTTC	CASSLGGQETQYF
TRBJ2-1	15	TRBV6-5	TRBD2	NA	TGTGCCAGCAGGGGGACTAGCGGGGGCCACAATGAGCAGTTCTTC	CASRGTSGGHNEQFF
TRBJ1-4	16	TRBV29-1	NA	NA	TGCAGCGTTGGCCAGGCGGTGGGTGCAACTAATGAAAAACTGTTTTTT	CSVGQAVGATNEKLFF
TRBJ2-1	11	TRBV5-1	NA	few	TGCGCCAGCAGCTTTAACAATGAGCAGTTCTTC	CASSFNNEQFF
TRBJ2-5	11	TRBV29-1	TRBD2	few	TGCACTTCCAGGGAGGGTGAGACCCAGTACTTC	CTSREGETQYF
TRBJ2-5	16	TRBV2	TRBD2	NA	TGTGCCAGCAGTGTCCTAGCGGGAGGGCCGACAGAGACCCAGTACTTC	CASSVLAGGPTETQYF
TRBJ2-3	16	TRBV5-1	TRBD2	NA	TGCGCCAGCAGCTTGGACGGACTAGCTGGGGGAGATACGCAGTATTTT	CASSLDGLAGGDTQYF
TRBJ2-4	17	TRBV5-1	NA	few	TGCGCCAGCAGCTTGGAAGGGCCCGCTCTAGCCAAAAACATTCAGTACTTC	CASSLEGPALAKNIQYF
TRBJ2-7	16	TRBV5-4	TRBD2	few	TGTGCCAGCAGCCGGAGGACTAGCGGGATCTCCTACGAGCAGTACTTC	CASSRRTSGISYEQYF
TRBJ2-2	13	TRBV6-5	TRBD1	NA	TGTGCCAGCAGCAGGACAGGGACCGGGGAGCTGTTTTTT	CASSRTGTGELFF
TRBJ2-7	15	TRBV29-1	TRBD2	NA	TGCAGCGTAAAAGGACTAGCGGGAGGAATCTACGAGCAGTACTTC	CSVKGLAGGIYEQYF
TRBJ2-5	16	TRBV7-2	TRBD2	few	TGTGCCAGCAGCTTAGCTAGCGGGCACGGGGAAGAGACCCAGTACTTC	CASSLASGHGEETQYF
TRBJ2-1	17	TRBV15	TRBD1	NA	TGTGCCACCAGCAGAGAAAGGGGGCTTGGTTCCTACAATGAGCAGTTCTTC	CATSRERGLGSYNEQFF
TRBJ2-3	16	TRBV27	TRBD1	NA	TGTGCCAGCAGCACTAAAATGGGGACAGTCCCAGATACGCAGTATTTT	CASSTKMGTVPDTQYF
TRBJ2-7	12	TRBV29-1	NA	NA	TGCAGCGTTGGAGTGGGCGGGTACGAGCAGTACTTC	CSVGVGGYEQYF
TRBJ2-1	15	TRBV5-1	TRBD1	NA	TGCGCCAGCAGCTCCGTTACAGGGGATCGTGATGAGCAGTTCTTC	CASSSVTGDRDEQFF
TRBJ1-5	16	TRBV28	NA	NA	TGTGCCAGCAGTGGGGCAGGGAGGGGAGTTAATCAGCCCCAGCATTTT	CASSGAGRGVNQPQHF
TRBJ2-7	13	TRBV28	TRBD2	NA	TGTGCCAGTGGGCTGGCGGGAGTATACGAGCAGTACTTC	CASGLAGVYEQYF
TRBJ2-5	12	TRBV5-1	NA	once	TGCGCCAGCAGCACTGCGGGACTCCCTGAGTACTTC	CASSTAGLPEYF
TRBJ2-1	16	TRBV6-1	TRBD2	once	TGTGCCAGCAGTGTTCTGCTAGCGGGAGCCGTTAATGAGCAGTTCTTC	CASSVLLAGAVNEQFF
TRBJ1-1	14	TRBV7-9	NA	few	TGTGCCAGCAGCTCGTGGACAGAGAACACTGAAGCTTTCTTT	CASSSWTENTEAFF
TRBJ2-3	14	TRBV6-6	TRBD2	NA	TGTGCCAGCAGTATAGCGGGGAGCACAGATACGCAGTATTTT	CASSIAGSTDTQYF
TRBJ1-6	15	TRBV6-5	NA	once	TGTGCCAGCAGTTACCGGTCGGTAAATAATTCACCCCTCCACTTT	CASSYRSVNNSPLHF
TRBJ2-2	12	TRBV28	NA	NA	TGTGCCAGCTTCGTCAGGACCGGGGAGCTGTTTTTT	CASFVRTGELFF
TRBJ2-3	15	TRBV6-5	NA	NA	TGTGCCAGCAGCCCGACTAGAGCGCTCGAAGATACGCAGTATTTT	CASSPTRALEDTQYF
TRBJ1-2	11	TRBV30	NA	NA	TGTGCCTGGAGTGTTAGATACGGCTACACCTTC	CAWSVRYGYTF
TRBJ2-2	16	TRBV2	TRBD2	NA	TGTGCCAGCAGTGAAGGACTAGCGGGGCACACCGGGGAGCTGTTTTTT	CASSEGLAGHTGELFF
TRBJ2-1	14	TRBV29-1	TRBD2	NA	TGCAGCGTTGAGGGTGGCGGGAGGCGGGATGAGCAGTTCTTC	CSVEGGGRRDEQFF
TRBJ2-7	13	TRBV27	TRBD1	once	TGTGCCAGCAGTTTGAACAGGGGCTACGAGCAGTACTTC	CASSLNRGYEQYF